This TCR beta chain was identified during a study of blood T cell repertoires in COVID-19. Study details: The United States, Italy and Spain supplied acute and convalescent COVID-19 samples. Nucleic acid was either cDNA or gDNA, and it came from T cells, B-cell-depleted T cells, or PBMCs.

Enrollment of patients from Seattle took place during active infection, with longitudinal follow-up. Original processing notes: Reference gene primer amplification yielded estimated nucleated cell counts. Here immunoSEQ multiplex PCR was the method, and the copy in TCRdb shows in-frame clones only, minus some. Clonal size and the V and J genes are those of that table, whereas D and trimming came from the DNA. The sample has about 99,000 clones, more than 80% seen once; the top ten hold roughly 4.8%. The origin of this receptor is an elderly man with COVID-19, enrolled during active disease. The sample comprised peripheral blood.

CDR3 sequence reads: CASKQGSGANVLTF. Written as DNA, the CDR3 is TGTGCCAGCAAACAGGGTTCTGGGGCCAACGTCCTGACTTTC. The chain uses TRBV11-2 and TRBJ2-6, with D perhaps TRBD1 (6 bases). The V gene lost 7 bases and the J gene lost 1 base, with 8 bases spanning the gap. This CDR3 is built from 14 residues. In germline, CDR1 is SGHAT, CDR2 FQNNGV.